The entry below gives a single T cell receptor beta chain sequence along with its context. The CDR3 sequence is 16 residues long. The V end was cut by 0 bases, the J end by 8 bases, with 16 bases between. Germline V gene data show CDR1 as SEHNR and CDR2 as FQNEAQ (reference sequence). Only in-frame clones appear in the TCRdb table, and some are missing; sequencing was by immunoSEQ multiplex PCR. The profile covers some 190,000 clones, with about nine tenths appearing a single time and approximately 2% taken by the ten largest. This sample is part of a study of control samples from healthy donors and cancer patients.

The V and J genes are TRBV7-9 and TRBJ2-2, with D hard to call. Sequenced: blood. The clonotype originates from a man aged 25-40 years in good health. DNA for the CDR3: TGTGCCAGCAGCTTAGCGCTTACACCCCGAGATGGGGAGCTGTTTTTT. This translates into CASSLALTPRDGELFF.